This T cell receptor (beta chain) was obtained from a study of T cells in Graves' hyperthyroidism and ophthalmopathy (dated by TCRdb to about 2019). Broadly, across the study: Peripheral blood samples were taken at the time of initial diagnosis, prior to any treatment. Prospective prediction of ophthalmopathy was tested in an independent validation cohort consisting of some 19 hyperthyroidism patients and more than 15 patients who later progressed to ophthalmopathy. In more than 5 Graves' hyperthyroidism patients, the study also compared T-cell repertoires from thyroid tissue with T-cell repertoires from blood. The 100 or so discovery patients were divided at random into training and test sets in a 7:3 ratio. The paper reports TCR Vbeta CDR3 sequencing of approximately 140 peripheral blood samples: around 41 ophthalmopathy, 70 to 85 hyperthyroidism and approximately 17 progressor patients. A discovery cohort of about 95 patients, approximately 45 with Graves' ophthalmopathy and about 58 with stable Graves' hyperthyroidism, was used to find distinguishing TCR V-J signatures. After sampling, hyperthyroidism patients received methimazole starting at 30 mg daily, and ophthalmopathy patients received high-dose intravenous methylprednisolone.

Overall study outcomes, separate from this receptor: Blood samples also contained most of the expanded thyroid clonotypes (frequency above 0.001), which suggests that blood repertoires may reflect thyroid immune responses. In validation, the model predicted progression to ophthalmopathy a median of about 5.9 months before onset, with roughly 70% sensitivity and roughly 77% specificity. Ophthalmopathy was separated from stable hyperthyroidism by a 13 V-J signature model, with approximately 89% sensitivity and about 81% specificity obtained in cross-validation and 80%/75% obtained in testing. Sample size was not statistically predetermined, and blinding of investigators to group allocation was not performed.

Stable Graves' hyperthyroidism was defined as no progression to ophthalmopathy during 18 months of follow-up. Hyperthyroidism patients were aged 18 to 65 years and newly diagnosed, with disease duration of less than 2 months. Patients with uncontrolled infections, other autoimmune diseases, pregnancy or lactation were excluded. Diagnoses were established on the basis of clinical symptoms, serum thyroxine and TRAb, thyroid ultrasound, and orbital computed tomography. PBMCs were isolated from about 10 ml of fresh peripheral blood by Ficoll-Paque density gradient centrifugation. Total RNA was extracted using Trizol reagent, and RNA quality was assessed on an Agilent 2100 Bioanalyzer. TCR beta CDR3 regions were amplified from RNA transcripts. For the first round of RT-PCR on the TCR CDR3, the HTBI primer set was used together with the Qiagen OneStep RT-PCR kit. Libraries were constructed in a second round of multiplex PCR, after which size selection and purification were carried out. Paired-end sequencing of the libraries was performed with 100 bp reads on an Illumina HiSeq2000. Per the authors' processing: Raw data were processed with SOAPnuke, discarding reads with adapters, uncalled bases, mean Phred below 15, or no exact constant-primer or identifier match. COPE v1.2.5 was used to merge the high-quality paired reads, and each unique nucleotide sequence was defined as a clonotype. MiTCR v1.1 was used to align clonotypes to the IMGT TRBV, TRBD and TRBJ reference segments. The analysis included only V-J combinations with a frequency above 0.0001, which together covered roughly 99% of the repertoires. A TCS score was defined as the ratio between F50 (clonal expansion) and ExV (chaos), using BLOSUM62-based TCRdist between CDR3 peptides within each V-J. Welch's t-statistics and random forest reduced around 520 V-J features to roughly 13, which were used in a naive Bayes classifier (R e1071). Clones were called with MiXCR by TCRdb after fastp trimmed the public reads at Q25, and only in-frame beta chains were retained. Each record represents a unique CDR3 protein, reported with the most common genes and DNA among its rows. These V and J calls derive from TCRdb rather than the authors' analysis. In all, the sample holds about 620,000 distinct CDR3 sequences, and under 20% of those were seen once. Approximately 3.8% of the sample goes to the ten largest clones.

Concerning this clonotype: Its antigen is currently not known. One base away there is no much larger clone; base qualities are not given.

This TCR came from a woman in her twenties or thirties with Graves' hyperthyroidism. Sequenced input: blood.

The nucleotide sequence is given as TGTGCCAGCAGTTACTCGTATGGGACAGGGGGGCCCTGGGCCAAAAACATTCAGTACTTC. Its amino acids are CASSYSYGTGGPWAKNIQYF. The sequence links TRBV6-5 to TRBJ2-4, with TRBD1 matching 11 junction bases. The junction shows trimming of 0 bases on V and 1 base on J, and the gene matches do not reach 11 bases of it. As encoded in the germline V gene, CDR1 is MNHEY while CDR2 is SVGAGI. Measured from the cysteine to the phenylalanine, the CDR3 is 20 residues long. Left in the record is the CDR3 DNA by itself, 60 bases read in frame from the first base.